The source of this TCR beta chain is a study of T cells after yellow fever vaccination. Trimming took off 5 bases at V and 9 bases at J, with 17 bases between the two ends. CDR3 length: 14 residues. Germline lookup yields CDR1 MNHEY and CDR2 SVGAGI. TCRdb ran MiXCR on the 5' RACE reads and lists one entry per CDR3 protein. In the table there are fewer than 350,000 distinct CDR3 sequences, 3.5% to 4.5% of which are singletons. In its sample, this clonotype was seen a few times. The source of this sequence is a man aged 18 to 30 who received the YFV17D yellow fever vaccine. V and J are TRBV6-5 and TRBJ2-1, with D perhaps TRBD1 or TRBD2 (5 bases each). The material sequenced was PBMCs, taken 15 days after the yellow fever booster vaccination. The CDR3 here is CASSAGIRRGEQFF. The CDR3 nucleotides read TGTGCCAGCAGTGCCGGGATCCGTAGGGGTGAGCAGTTCTTC.